A selection of T cell receptor beta chains follows, all from one sample in a study of OX40 agonist ivuxolimab in advanced cancers. Generated by immunoSEQ multiplex PCR, the TCRdb table keeps only in-frame clones and is missing some. Among 50,000 to 75,000 clones listed, under 95% were seen once. Source: CD4+ or CD8+ T cells sorted from blood, taken in a trial of the OX40 agonist ivuxolimab. The receptors shown here come from an adult with an advanced solid tumor such as melanoma, head and neck, liver or kidney cancer. Both conserved end residues are part of each CDR3. The D gene is left open where the match is weak. Clone size, where shown, is once, few, many, or a class for clones that have expanded.

DNA: TGTGCCAGCAGCGTAGACCCGGGAACCTACAATGAGCAGTTCTTC; CDR3: CASSVDPGTYNEQFF; D: NA; J: TRBJ2-1; size: NA; V: TRBV9
DNA: TGTGCCTGGAGTAACGTAGATACGCAGTATTTT; CDR3: CAWSNVDTQYF; D: NA; J: TRBJ2-3; size: NA; V: TRBV30
DNA: TGTGCCAGTAGGGACCGGCCAGGGACCCAGTACTTC; CDR3: CASRDRPGTQYF; D: NA; J: TRBJ2-5; size: few; V: TRBV19
DNA: TGTGCCAGCAGCAATCCCCTTCAGATCCCAAGCTCCTACAATGAGCAGTTCTTC; CDR3: CASSNPLQIPSSYNEQFF; D: NA; J: TRBJ2-1; size: NA; V: TRBV21-1
DNA: TGTGCCAGTAGCGACAGGGGGCTAACTGAAGCTTTCTTT; CDR3: CASSDRGLTEAFF; D: TRBD1; J: TRBJ1-1; size: NA; V: TRBV19
DNA: TGTGCCAGCAGTGGGTTGGACAGGGGGCAAGACACCGGGGAGCTGTTTTTT; CDR3: CASSGLDRGQDTGELFF; D: TRBD1; J: TRBJ2-2; size: few; V: TRBV2
DNA: TGTGCCAGCAGCTTAGATCGGAGGGGGACTAGCGGCAAGTACTTC; CDR3: CASSLDRRGTSGKYF; D: TRBD2; J: TRBJ2-7; size: NA; V: TRBV11-2
DNA: TGTGCCAGTAGTACCGGGACTAGCGGCACCGTTCCTCCTTCCGAGCAGTACTTC; CDR3: CASSTGTSGTVPPSEQYF; D: TRBD2; J: TRBJ2-7; size: NA; V: TRBV19
DNA: TGTGCCTGGAGTGTACCCAGCGGTCTTGCAGATACGCAGTATTTT; CDR3: CAWSVPSGLADTQYF; D: NA; J: TRBJ2-3; size: NA; V: TRBV30
DNA: TGTGCCAGCAGCTTGATCCCGGACAGACCCTACAATGAGCAGTTCTTC; CDR3: CASSLIPDRPYNEQFF; D: NA; J: TRBJ2-1; size: once; V: TRBV5-4
DNA: TGTGCCAGCAGTAAAGGCCGGGACGGCCGCTCTGGGGCCAACGTCCTGACTTTC; CDR3: CASSKGRDGRSGANVLTF; D: NA; J: TRBJ2-6; size: NA; V: TRBV6-1
DNA: TGTGCCAGCAGCCCCGCGGGCCTAGCGGGAGGGGGTACGGCTACGCAGTATTTT; CDR3: CASSPAGLAGGGTATQYF; D: TRBD2; J: TRBJ2-3; size: NA; V: TRBV5-5
DNA: TGCGCCAGCAGTGAGTCTACAGGGGGCTTAGCTTTCTTT; CDR3: CASSESTGGLAFF; D: TRBD1; J: TRBJ1-1; size: NA; V: TRBV10-1
DNA: TGCGCCAGCAGCCAAATTCAAGGACAGAGCAATCAGCCCCAGCATTTT; CDR3: CASSQIQGQSNQPQHF; D: NA; J: TRBJ1-5; size: NA; V: TRBV4-1
DNA: TGTGCCAGCAGTTTTTGGGGCTCTGGGGCCAACGTCCTGACTTTC; CDR3: CASSFWGSGANVLTF; D: NA; J: TRBJ2-6; size: NA; V: TRBV27
DNA: TGTGCCAGCAGCTCAACAGGGGGATGGTTGCAAGAGACCCAGTACTTC; CDR3: CASSSTGGWLQETQYF; D: TRBD1; J: TRBJ2-5; size: NA; V: TRBV5-6
DNA: TGTGCTAGTGGTGCGACAGGGAGGACGGAGACCCAGTACTTC; CDR3: CASGATGRTETQYF; D: NA; J: TRBJ2-5; size: once; V: TRBV12-5
DNA: TGCGCCAGCAGTGAGGGGACGCGACTTATCAATGAGCAGTTCTTC; CDR3: CASSEGTRLINEQFF; D: NA; J: TRBJ2-1; size: once; V: TRBV10-1
DNA: TGTGCCAGCAGTTGGACAACTGGGCAGTACTTC; CDR3: CASSWTTGQYF; D: NA; J: TRBJ2-7; size: NA; V: TRBV6-6
DNA: TGTGCCAGCAGCTTAGCCTTAAACACTGAAGCTTTCTTT; CDR3: CASSLALNTEAFF; D: NA; J: TRBJ1-1; size: NA; V: TRBV11-2
DNA: TGTGCCAGTAGTAAAAATGGACAGAGCCACGAGCAGTACTTC; CDR3: CASSKNGQSHEQYF; D: NA; J: TRBJ2-7; size: NA; V: TRBV19
DNA: TGTGCCAGCTCACCACCCGGTTCACCCCTCCACTTT; CDR3: CASSPPGSPLHF; D: NA; J: TRBJ1-6; size: NA; V: TRBV18
DNA: TGTGCCAGCACCCTTCCCCAAGAGACCCAGTACTTC; CDR3: CASTLPQETQYF; D: NA; J: TRBJ2-5; size: NA; V: TRBV5-8
DNA: TGCGCCAGCAGCTTAGGTCCAGGAGGTGGGGACACTGAAGCTTTCTTT; CDR3: CASSLGPGGGDTEAFF; D: NA; J: TRBJ1-1; size: once; V: TRBV5-1
DNA: TGTGCCAGCAGCCAGGGGGGGGCTAGCGCGGACTACGAGCAGTACTTC; CDR3: CASSQGGASADYEQYF; D: NA; J: TRBJ2-7; size: NA; V: TRBV4-2
DNA: TGTGCCAGCAGCTTAGCGGCAGGTGAGCAGTACTTC; CDR3: CASSLAAGEQYF; D: NA; J: TRBJ2-7; size: NA; V: TRBV7-9
DNA: TGTGCCAGCTCACCACAGGGGGCGAACACTGAAGCTTTCTTT; CDR3: CASSPQGANTEAFF; D: TRBD1; J: TRBJ1-1; size: NA; V: TRBV18
DNA: TGTGCCAGCAGAAAGGACTCCACCTACGAGCAGTACTTC; CDR3: CASRKDSTYEQYF; D: NA; J: TRBJ2-7; size: NA; V: TRBV6-1
DNA: TGTGCCAGCCGGTCATACTCCTACGAGCAGTACTTC; CDR3: CASRSYSYEQYF; D: NA; J: TRBJ2-7; size: NA; V: TRBV6-1
DNA: TGTGCCAGCAGCGGCGGACCGGCAGGGGACACTGAAGCTTTCTTT; CDR3: CASSGGPAGDTEAFF; D: NA; J: TRBJ1-1; size: NA; V: TRBV9
DNA: TGTGCCACCAGCCGATTCAAAGGGCAGGGGGGGCAGCCCCAGCATTTT; CDR3: CATSRFKGQGGQPQHF; D: TRBD1; J: TRBJ1-5; size: once; V: TRBV15